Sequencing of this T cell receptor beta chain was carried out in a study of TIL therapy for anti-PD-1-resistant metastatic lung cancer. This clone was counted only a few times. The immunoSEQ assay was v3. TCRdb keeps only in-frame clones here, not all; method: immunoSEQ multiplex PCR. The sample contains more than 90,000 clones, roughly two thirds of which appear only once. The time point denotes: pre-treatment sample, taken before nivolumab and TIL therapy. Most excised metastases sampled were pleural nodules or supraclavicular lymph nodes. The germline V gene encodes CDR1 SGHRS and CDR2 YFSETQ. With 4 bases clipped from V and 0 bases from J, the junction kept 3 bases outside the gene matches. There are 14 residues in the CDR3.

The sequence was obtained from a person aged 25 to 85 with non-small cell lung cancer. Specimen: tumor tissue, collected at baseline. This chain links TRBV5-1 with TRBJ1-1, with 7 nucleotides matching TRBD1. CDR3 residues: CASSRTGMNTEAFF. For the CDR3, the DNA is TGCGCCAGCAGCAGGACAGGCATGAACACTGAAGCTTTCTTT.